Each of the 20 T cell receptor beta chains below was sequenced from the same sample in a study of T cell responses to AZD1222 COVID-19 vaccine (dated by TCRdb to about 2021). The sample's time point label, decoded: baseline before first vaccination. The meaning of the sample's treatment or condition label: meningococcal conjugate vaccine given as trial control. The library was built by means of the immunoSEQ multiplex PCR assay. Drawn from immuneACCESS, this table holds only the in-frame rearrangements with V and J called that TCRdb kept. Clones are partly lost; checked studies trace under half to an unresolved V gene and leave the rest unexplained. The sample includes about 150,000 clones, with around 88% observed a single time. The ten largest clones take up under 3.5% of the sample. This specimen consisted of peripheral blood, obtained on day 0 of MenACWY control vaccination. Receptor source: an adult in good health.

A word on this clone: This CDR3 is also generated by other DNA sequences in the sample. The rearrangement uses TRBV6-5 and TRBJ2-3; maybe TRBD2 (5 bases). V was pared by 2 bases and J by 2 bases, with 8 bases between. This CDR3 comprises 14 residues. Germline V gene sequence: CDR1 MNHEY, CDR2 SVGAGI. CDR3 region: CASSYGAVTDTQYF. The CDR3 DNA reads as TGTGCCAGCAGTTACGGAGCGGTCACAGATACGCAGTATTTT.

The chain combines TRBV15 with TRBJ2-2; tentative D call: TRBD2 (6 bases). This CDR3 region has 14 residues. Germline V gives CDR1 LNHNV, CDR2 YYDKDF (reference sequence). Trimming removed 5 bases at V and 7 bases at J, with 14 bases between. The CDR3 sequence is CATSWVPGVGELFF. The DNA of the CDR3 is TGTGCCACCAGCTGGGTTCCGGGGGTCGGGGAGCTGTTTTTT.

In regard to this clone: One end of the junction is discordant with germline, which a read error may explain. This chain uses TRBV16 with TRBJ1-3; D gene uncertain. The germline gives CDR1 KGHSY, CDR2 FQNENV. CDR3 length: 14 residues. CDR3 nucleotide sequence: TGTGCCAGCAGCCAATATAATTCTGGGAACACCATATATTTT. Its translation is CASSQYNSGNTIYF.

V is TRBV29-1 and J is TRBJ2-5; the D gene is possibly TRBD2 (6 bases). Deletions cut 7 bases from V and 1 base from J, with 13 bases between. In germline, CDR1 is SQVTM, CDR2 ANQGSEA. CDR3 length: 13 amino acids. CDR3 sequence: CSGWRESQETQYF. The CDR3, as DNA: TGCAGCGGATGGAGGGAATCCCAAGAGACCCAGTACTTC.

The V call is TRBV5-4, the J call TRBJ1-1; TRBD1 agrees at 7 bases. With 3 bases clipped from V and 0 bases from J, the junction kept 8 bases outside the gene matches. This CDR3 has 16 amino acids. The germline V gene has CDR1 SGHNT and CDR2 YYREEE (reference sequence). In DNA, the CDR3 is TGTGCCAGCAGCTCCTTCCTGACAGGGTTGAACACTGAAGCTTTCTTT. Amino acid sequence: CASSSFLTGLNTEAFF.

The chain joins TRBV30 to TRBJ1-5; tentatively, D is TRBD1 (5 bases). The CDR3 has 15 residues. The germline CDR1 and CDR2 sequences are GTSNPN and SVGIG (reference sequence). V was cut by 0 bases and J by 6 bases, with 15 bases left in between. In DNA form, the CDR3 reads TGTGCCTGGAGTGTCGGGGCCGGGGTCGGTCAGCCCCAGCATTTT. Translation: CAWSVGAGVGQPQHF.

The CDR3, as DNA: TGTGCCAGCAGCCAAACAGGGGGCAAAAAGACCCAGTACTTC. Its translation: CASSQTGGKKTQYF. The chain combines TRBV3-1 (or the pseudogene TRBV3-2) with TRBJ2-5, with 9 nucleotides matching TRBD1. The trim removed 2 bases at V and 6 bases at J, leaving 4 bases unmatched. Germline lookup yields CDR1 LGHDT and CDR2 YNNKEL (reference sequence). The CDR3 totals 14 residues.

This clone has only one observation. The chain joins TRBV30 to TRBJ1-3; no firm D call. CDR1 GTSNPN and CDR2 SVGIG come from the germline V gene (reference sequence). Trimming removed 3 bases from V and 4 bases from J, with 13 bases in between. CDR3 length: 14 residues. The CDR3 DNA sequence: TGTGCCTGGAGGCAACCCAGCTCCGGAAACACCATATATTTT. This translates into CAWRQPSSGNTIYF.

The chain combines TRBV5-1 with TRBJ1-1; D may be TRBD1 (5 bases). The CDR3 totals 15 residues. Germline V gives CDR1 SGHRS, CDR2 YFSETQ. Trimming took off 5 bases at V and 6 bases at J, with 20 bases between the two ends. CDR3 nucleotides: TGCGCCAGCAGTATGGAGCCTCGGGGGTTGGCTGAAGCTTTCTTT. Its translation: CASSMEPRGLAEAFF.

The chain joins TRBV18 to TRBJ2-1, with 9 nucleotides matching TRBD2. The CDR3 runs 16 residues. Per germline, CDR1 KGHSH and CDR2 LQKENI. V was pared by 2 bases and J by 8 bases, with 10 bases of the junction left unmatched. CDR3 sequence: CASSPVASGVVDEQFF. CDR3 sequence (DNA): TGTGCCAGCTCACCAGTGGCTAGCGGGGTTGTAGATGAGCAGTTCTTC.

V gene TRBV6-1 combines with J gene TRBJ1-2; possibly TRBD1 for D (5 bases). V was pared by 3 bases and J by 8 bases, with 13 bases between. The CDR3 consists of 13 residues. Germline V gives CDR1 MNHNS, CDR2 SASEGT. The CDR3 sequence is CASSDRVLDGYTF. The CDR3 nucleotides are TGTGCCAGCAGTGACAGGGTTCTGGACGGCTACACCTTC.

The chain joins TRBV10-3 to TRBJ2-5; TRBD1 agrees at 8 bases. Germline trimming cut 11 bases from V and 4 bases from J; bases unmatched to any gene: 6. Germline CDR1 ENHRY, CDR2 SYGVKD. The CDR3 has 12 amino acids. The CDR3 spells CAAAGTGETQYF. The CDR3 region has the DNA TGTGCCGCGGCGGGGACAGGAGAGACCCAGTACTTC.

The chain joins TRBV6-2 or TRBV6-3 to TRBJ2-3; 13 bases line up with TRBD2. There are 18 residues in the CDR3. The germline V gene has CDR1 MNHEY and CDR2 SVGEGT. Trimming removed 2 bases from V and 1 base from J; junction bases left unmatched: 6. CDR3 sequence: CASSYPLAGGPGTDTQYF. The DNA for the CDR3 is TGTGCCAGCAGTTACCCACTAGCGGGGGGGCCAGGCACAGATACGCAGTATTTT.

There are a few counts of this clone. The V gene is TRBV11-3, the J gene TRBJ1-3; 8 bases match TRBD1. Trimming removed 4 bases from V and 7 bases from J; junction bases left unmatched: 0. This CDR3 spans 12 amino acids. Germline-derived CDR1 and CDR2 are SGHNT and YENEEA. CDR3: CASSWTGNTIYF. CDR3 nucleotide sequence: TGTGCCAGCAGCTGGACAGGGAACACCATATATTTT.

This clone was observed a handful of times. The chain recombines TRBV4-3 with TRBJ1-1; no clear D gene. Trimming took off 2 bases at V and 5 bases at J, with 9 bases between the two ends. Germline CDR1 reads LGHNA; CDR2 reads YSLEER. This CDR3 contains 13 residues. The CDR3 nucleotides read TGCGCCAGCAGCCAATGGTTGGGTACTGAAGCTTTCTTT. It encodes CASSQWLGTEAFF.

The CDR3: CATSSFGGGGTTFF. The CDR3 DNA sequence: TGTGCCACCAGCAGTTTCGGAGGCGGGGGGACGACTTTCTTT. The rearrangement links TRBV15 to TRBJ1-1; tentatively, D is TRBD1 (5 bases). V shed 3 bases and J shed 12 bases, with 20 bases lying between them. Germline V CDR1 and CDR2: LNHNV, YYDKDF (reference sequence). This CDR3 has 14 residues.

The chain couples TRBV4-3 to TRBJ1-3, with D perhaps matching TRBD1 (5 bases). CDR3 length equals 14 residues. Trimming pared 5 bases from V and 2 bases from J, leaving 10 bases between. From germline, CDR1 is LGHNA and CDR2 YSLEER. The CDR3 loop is CASSSTRAGNTIYF. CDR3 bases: TGCGCCAGCAGCAGTACCAGGGCTGGAAACACCATATATTTT.

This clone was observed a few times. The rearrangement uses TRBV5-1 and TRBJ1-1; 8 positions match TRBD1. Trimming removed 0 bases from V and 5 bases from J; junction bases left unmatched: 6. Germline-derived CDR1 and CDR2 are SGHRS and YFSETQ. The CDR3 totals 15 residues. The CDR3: CASSLEAGGWTEAFF. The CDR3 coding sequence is TGCGCCAGCAGCTTGGAGGCAGGGGGCTGGACTGAAGCTTTCTTT. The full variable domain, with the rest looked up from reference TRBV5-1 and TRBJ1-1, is KAGVTQTPRYLIKTRGQQVTLSCSPISGHRSVSWYQQTPGQGLQFLFEYFSETQRNKGNFPGRFSGRQFSNSRSEMNVSTLELGDSALYLCASSLEAGGWTEAFFGQGTRLTVV.

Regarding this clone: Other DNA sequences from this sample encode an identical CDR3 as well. The CDR3 region has the DNA TGTGCCAGCAGTACAGATTCTAACTATGGCTACACCTTC. Translated: CASSTDSNYGYTF. V gene TRBV2 combines with J gene TRBJ1-2; D unresolved. The CDR3 is 13 amino acids. Between the trimmed V and J ends, which lost 5 bases and 0 bases, there was a span of 7 bases. Germline CDR1 and CDR2: SNHLY and FYNNEI. Full variable domain (missing parts from reference TRBV2 and TRBJ1-2): EPEVTQTPSHQVTQMGQEVILRCVPISNHLYFYWYRQILGQKVEFLVSFYNNEISEKSEIFDDQFSVERPDGSNFTLKIRSTKLEDSAMYFCASSTDSNYGYTFGSGTRLTVV.

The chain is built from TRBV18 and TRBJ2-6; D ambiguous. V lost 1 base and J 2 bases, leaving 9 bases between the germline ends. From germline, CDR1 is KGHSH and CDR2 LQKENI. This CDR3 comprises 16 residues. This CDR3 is CASSPLTAPGANVLTF. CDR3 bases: TGTGCCAGCTCACCACTCACCGCACCTGGGGCCAACGTCCTGACTTTC.